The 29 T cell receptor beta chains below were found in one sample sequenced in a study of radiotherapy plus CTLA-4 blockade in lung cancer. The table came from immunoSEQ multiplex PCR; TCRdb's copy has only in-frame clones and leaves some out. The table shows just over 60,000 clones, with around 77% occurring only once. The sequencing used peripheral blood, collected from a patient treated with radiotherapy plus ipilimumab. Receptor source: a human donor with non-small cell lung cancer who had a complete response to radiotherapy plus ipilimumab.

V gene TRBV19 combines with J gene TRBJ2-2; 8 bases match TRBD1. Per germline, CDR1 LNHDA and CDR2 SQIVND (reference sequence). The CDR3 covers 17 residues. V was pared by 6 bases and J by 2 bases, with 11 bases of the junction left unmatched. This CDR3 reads CASSNPLGTGNTGELFF. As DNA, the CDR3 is TGTGCCAGTAGCAACCCCTTAGGGACAGGCAACACCGGGGAGCTGTTTTTT.

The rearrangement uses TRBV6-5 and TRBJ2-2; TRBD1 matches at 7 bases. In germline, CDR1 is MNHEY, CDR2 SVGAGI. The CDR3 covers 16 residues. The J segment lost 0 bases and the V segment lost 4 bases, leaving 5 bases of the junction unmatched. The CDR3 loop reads CASSSGTAANTGELFF. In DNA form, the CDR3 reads TGTGCCAGCAGTTCGGGGACAGCCGCGAACACCGGGGAGCTGTTTTTT.

The CDR3 sequence is CASTPGGFDYGYTF. In DNA form, the CDR3 reads TGTGCCAGCACCCCGGGGGGGTTTGACTATGGCTACACCTTC. The chain employs TRBV7-9 and TRBJ1-2; maybe TRBD1 (5 bases). This CDR3 is built from 14 residues. Trimming left V 7 bases short and J 3 bases short, with 15 bases between. Germline V gives CDR1 SEHNR, CDR2 FQNEAQ (reference sequence).

The CDR3 sequence is CASSIGLVGETQYF. The DNA for the CDR3 is TGTGCCAGTAGTATCGGCCTAGTCGGTGAGACCCAGTACTTC. V is TRBV19 and J is TRBJ2-5, with no clear D. The CDR3 has 14 amino acids. Germline V gene lookup returns CDR1 LNHDA and CDR2 SQIVND (reference sequence). Deletions cut 3 bases from V and 5 bases from J, with 13 bases between.

The CDR3 sequence: CASGRHGESSYNEQFF. CDR3 nucleotide sequence: TGTGCCAGCGGCCGGCACGGCGAGAGCTCCTACAATGAGCAGTTCTTC. The chain uses TRBV7-9 and TRBJ2-1; the D is unclear. The CDR3 covers 16 residues. Trimming removed 8 bases from V and 0 bases from J, with 17 bases in between. The germline V gene encodes CDR1 SEHNR and CDR2 FQNEAQ (reference sequence).

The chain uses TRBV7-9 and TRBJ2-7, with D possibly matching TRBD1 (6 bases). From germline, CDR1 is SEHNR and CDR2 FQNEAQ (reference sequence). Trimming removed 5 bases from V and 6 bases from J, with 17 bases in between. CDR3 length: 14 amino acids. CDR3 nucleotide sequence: TGTGCCAGCAGCCCCCCAAGGACAGTAAGCGAGCAGTACTTC. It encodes CASSPPRTVSEQYF.

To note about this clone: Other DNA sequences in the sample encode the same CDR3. The CDR3 bases are TGTGCCAGCAGCGTAGCCCCGACAGGGGGGAATGAAAAACTGTTTTTT. Translated, it gives CASSVAPTGGNEKLFF. The rearrangement uses TRBV9 and TRBJ1-4; 9 bases are a match to TRBD1. CDR1 is SGDLS and CDR2 is YYNGEE in the germline V gene. The CDR3 extends over 16 amino acids. V lost 0 bases, J lost 5 bases, and 5 bases stayed unmatched. Looking up the rest from reference TRBV9 and TRBJ1-4 gives the full variable domain: DSGVTQTPKHLITATGQRVTLRCSPRSGDLSVYWYQQSLDQGLQFLIQYYNGEERAKGNILERFSAQQFPDLHSELNLSSLELGDSALYFCASSVAPTGGNEKLFFGSGTQLSVL.

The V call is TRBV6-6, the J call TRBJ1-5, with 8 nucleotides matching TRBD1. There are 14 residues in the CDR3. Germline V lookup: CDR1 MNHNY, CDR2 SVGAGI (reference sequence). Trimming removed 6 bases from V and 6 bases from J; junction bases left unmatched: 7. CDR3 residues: CASSHGQGSQPQHF. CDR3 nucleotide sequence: TGTGCCAGCAGCCACGGACAGGGTAGTCAGCCCCAGCATTTT.

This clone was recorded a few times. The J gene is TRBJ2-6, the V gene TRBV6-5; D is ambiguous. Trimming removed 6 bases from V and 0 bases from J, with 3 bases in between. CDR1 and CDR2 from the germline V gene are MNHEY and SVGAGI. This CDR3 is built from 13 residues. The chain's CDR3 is CASRDSGANVLTF. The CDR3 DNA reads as TGTGCCAGCAGGGACTCTGGGGCCAACGTCCTGACTTTC.

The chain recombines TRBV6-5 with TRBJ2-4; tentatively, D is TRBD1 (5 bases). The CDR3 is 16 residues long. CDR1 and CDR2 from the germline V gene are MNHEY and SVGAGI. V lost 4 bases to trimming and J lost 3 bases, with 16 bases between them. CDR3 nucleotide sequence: TGTGCCAGCAGTTTTGACTCCAGACAGTTCAAAAACATTCAGTACTTC. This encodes CASSFDSRQFKNIQYF.

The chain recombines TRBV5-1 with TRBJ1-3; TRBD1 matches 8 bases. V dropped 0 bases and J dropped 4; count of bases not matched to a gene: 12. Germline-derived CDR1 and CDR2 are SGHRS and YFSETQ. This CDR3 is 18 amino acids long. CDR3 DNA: TGCGCCAGCAGCTTGGATCCGCAGGGGGCGAACTCCGGAAACACCATATATTTT. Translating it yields CASSLDPQGANSGNTIYF.

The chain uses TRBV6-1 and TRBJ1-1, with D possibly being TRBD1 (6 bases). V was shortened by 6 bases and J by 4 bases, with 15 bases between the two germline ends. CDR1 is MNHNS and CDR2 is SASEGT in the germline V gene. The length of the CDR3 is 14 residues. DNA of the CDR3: TGTGCCAGCAGAGGACAGAACGGGGGCACTGAAGCTTTCTTT. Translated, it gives CASRGQNGGTEAFF.

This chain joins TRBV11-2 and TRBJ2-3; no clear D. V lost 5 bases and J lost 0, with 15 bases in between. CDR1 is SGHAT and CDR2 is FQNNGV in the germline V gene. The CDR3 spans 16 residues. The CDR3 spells CASSPLGPGSTDTQYF. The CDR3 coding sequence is TGTGCCAGCAGCCCCCTTGGCCCCGGAAGCACAGATACGCAGTATTTT.

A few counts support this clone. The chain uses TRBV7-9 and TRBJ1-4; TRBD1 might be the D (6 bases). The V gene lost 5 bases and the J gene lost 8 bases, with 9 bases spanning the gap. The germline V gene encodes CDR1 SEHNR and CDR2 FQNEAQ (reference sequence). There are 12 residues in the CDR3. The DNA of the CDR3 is TGTGCCAGCAGCCGGACAGTCGAAAAACTGTTTTTT. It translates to CASSRTVEKLFF.

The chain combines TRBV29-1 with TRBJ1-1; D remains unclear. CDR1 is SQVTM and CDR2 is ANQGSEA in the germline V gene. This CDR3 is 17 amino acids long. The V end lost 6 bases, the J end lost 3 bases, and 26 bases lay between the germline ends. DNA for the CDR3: TGCAGCGTCCAGGAGTGGAAGCCCCCTATCTTTGACACTGAAGCTTTCTTT. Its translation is CSVQEWKPPIFDTEAFF.

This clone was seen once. CDR3 sequence reads: CASSEYDRAGNTIYF. The CDR3, as DNA: TGTGCCAGCAGCGAGTACGACAGGGCCGGAAACACCATATATTTT. V and J are TRBV9 and TRBJ1-3; TRBD1 matches at 7 bases. CDR1 SGDLS and CDR2 YYNGEE come from the germline V gene. Trimming took 3 bases from V and 4 from J; bases not matched to a gene: 7. The CDR3 is 15 residues long.

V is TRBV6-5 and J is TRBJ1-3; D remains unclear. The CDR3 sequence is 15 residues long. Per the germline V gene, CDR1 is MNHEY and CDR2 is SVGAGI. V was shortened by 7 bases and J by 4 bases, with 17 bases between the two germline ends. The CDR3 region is CASIRRMGTGNTIYF. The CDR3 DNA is TGTGCCAGCATTCGGAGAATGGGAACGGGAAACACCATATATTTT.

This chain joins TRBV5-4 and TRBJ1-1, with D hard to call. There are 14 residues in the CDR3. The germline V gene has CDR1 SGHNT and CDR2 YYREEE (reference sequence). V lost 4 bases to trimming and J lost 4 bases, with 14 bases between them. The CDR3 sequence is CASSRGWSSTEAFF. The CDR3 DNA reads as TGTGCCAGCAGCCGAGGGTGGTCGAGCACTGAAGCTTTCTTT.

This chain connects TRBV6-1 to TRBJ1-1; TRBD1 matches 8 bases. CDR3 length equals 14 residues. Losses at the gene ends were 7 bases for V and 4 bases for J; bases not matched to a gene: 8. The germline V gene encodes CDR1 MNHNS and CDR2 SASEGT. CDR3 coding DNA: TGTGCCAGCACCCAGCAGGGGGCAGGCACTGAAGCTTTCTTT. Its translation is CASTQQGAGTEAFF.

The CDR3 sequence: CASSLPGTGRDGYTF. The CDR3 nucleotides are TGTGCCAGCAGTCTTCCCGGGACAGGGAGGGATGGCTACACCTTC. J is TRBJ1-2 and V is TRBV6-5; 9 positions agree with TRBD1. Unmatched junction bases numbered 10, after V lost 5 bases and J lost 6 bases. CDR3 length equals 15 residues. Germline V lookup: CDR1 MNHEY, CDR2 SVGAGI.

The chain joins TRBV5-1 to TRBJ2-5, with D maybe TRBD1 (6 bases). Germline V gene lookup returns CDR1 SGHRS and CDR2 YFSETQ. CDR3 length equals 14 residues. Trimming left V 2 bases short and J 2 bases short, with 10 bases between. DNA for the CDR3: TGCGCCAGCAGCTTCGGACAGCAGCAAGAGACCCAGTACTTC. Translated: CASSFGQQQETQYF.

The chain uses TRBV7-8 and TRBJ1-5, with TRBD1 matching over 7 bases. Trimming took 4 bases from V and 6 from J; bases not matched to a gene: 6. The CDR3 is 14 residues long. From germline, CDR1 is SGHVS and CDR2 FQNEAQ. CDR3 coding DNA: TGTGCCAGCAGCTCAGGACAGGCAACTCAGCCCCAGCATTTT. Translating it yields CASSSGQATQPQHF.

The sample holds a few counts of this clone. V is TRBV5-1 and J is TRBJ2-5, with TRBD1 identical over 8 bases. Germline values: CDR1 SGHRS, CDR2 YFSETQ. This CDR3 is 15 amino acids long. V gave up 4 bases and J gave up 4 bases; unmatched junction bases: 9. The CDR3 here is CASSGRGLPRETQYF. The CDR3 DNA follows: TGCGCCAGCAGCGGCAGGGGGCTCCCGCGAGAGACCCAGTACTTC.

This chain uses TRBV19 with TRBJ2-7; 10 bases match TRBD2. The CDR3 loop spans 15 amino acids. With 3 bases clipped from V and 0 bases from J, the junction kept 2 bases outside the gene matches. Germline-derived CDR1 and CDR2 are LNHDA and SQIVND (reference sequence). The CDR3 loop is CASSILAGGSYEQYF. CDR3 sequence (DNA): TGTGCCAGTAGTATCTTAGCGGGGGGCTCCTACGAGCAGTACTTC. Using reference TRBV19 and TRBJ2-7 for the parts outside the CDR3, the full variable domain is DGGITQSPKYLFRKEGQNVTLSCEQNLNHDAMYWYRQDPGQGLRLIYYSQIVNDFQKGDIAEGYSVSREKKESFPLTVTSAQKNPTAFYLCASSILAGGSYEQYFGPGTRLTVT.

CDR3 region: CASSYNRGRPWAFF. The CDR3 DNA follows: TGTGCCAGCAGTTATAACCGAGGGCGGCCGTGGGCTTTCTTT. The J gene is TRBJ1-1, the V gene TRBV6-5; D uncertain. The CDR3 spans 14 residues. With 3 bases removed from V and 11 bases from J, the gap between germline ends came to 19 bases. Germline CDR1 reads MNHEY; CDR2 reads SVGAGI.

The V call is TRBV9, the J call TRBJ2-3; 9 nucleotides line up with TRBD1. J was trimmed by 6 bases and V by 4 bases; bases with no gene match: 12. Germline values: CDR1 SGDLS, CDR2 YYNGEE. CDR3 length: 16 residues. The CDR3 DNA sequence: TGTGCCAGCAGCCAACAGGGGGCCCTCGGTACCGATACGCAGTATTTT. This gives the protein CASSQQGALGTDTQYF.

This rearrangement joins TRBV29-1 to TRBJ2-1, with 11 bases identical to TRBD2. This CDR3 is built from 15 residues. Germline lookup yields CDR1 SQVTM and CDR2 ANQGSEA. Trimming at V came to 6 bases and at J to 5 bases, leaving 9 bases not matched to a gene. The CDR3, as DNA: TGCAGCGTCCTTAGCGGGAGGGCCATAAACAATGAGCAGTTCTTC. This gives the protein CSVLSGRAINNEQFF.

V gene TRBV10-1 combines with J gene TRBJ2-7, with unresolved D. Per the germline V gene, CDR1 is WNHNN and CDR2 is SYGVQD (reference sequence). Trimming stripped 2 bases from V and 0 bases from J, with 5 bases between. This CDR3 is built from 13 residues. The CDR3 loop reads CASSEGPSYEQYF. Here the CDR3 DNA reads TGCGCCAGCAGTGAGGGGCCCTCCTACGAGCAGTACTTC.

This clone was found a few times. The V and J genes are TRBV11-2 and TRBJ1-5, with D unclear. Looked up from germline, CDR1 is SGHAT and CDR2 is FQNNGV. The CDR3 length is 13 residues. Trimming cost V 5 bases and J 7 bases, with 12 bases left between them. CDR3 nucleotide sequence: TGTGCCAGCAGCCTTGGGAGGGAACAGCCCCAGCATTTT. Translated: CASSLGREQPQHF.